This T cell receptor (beta chain) was profiled in a study of blood T cell repertoires in COVID-19. Trimming removed 2 bases at V and 4 bases at J, with 12 bases between. The CDR3 has 15 residues. CDR1 is MGHRA and CDR2 is YSYEKL in the germline V gene. This clone was recorded once. Per the original data handling: Estimated nucleated cell counts came from reference gene primer amplification. The repertoire was sequenced with immunoSEQ multiplex PCR; TCRdb's copy has only in-frame clones and lacks some. Clone size and V and J calls were adopted from that table, with D and trimming inferred from the DNA. The data hold roughly 220,000 clones, with roughly 84% observed a single time.

The clonotype originates from an older woman with acute or convalescent COVID-19. The sequenced sample was peripheral blood. This sequence joins TRBV4-1 and TRBJ1-3, with a tentative D call TRBD1 (6 bases). The DNA of the CDR3 is TGCGCCAGCAGCCAACGTACAGGGTTGGGAAACACCATATATTTT. Its translation: CASSQRTGLGNTIYF.